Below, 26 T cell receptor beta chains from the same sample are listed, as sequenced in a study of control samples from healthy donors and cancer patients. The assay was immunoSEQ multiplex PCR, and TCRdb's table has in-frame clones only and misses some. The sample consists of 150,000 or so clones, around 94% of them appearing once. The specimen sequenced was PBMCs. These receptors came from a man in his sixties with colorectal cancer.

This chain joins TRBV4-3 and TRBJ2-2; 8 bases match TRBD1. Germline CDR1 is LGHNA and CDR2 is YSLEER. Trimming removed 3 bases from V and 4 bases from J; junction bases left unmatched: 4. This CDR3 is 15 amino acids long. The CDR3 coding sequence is TGCGCCAGCAGCCAGGACAGGGTGGGCACCGGGGAGCTGTTTTTT. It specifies CASSQDRVGTGELFF.

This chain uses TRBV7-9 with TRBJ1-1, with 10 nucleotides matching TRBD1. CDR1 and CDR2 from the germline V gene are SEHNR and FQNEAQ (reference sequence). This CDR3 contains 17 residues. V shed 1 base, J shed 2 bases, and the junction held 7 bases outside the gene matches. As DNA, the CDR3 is TGTGCCAGCAGCTTAGATAGGGGACAGGGGATCAACACTGAAGCTTTCTTT. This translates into CASSLDRGQGINTEAFF.

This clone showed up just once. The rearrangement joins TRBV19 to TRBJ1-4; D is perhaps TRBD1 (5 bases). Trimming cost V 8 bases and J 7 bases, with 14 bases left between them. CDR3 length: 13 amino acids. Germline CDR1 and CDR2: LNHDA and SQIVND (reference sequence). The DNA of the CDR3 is TGTGCCAGTTGTGGGGTTGGGGGTGAAAAACTGTTTTTT. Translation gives CASCGVGGEKLFF.

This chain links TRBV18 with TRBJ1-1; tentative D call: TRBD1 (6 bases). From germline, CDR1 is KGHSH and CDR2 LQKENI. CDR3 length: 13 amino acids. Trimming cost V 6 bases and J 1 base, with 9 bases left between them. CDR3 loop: CASSQGKNTEAFF. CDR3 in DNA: TGTGCCAGCTCCCAGGGGAAGAACACTGAAGCTTTCTTT.

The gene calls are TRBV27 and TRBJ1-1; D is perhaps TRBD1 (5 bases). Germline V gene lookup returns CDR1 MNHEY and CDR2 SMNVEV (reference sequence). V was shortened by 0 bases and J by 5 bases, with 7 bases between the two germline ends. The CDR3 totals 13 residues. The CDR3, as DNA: TGTGCCAGCAGTTTATCCCGGGGGACTGAAGCTTTCTTT. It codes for CASSLSRGTEAFF.

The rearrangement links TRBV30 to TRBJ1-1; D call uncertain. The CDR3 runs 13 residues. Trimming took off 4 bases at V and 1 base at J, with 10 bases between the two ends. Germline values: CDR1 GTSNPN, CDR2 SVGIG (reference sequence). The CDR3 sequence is CAWTLIGNTEAFF. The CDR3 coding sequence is TGTGCCTGGACCCTGATCGGGAACACTGAAGCTTTCTTT.

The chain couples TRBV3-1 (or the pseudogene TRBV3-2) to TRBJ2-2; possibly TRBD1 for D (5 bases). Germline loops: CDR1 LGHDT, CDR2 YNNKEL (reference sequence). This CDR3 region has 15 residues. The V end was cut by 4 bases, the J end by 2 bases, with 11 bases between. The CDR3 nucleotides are TGTGCCAGCAGCCCCGACAGTCGAAACACCGGGGAGCTGTTTTTT. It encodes CASSPDSRNTGELFF.

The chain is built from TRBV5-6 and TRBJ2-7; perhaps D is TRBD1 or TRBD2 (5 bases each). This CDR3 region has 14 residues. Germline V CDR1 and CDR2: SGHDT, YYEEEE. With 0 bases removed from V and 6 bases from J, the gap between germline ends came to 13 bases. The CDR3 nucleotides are TGTGCCAGCAGCTTGGAGTCTGGGACCGGCGAGCAGTACTTC. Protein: CASSLESGTGEQYF.

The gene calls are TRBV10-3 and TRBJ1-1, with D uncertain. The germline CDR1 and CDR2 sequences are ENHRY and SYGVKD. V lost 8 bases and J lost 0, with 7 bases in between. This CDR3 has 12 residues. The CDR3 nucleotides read TGTGCCATCCGAGCAATGAACACTGAAGCTTTCTTT. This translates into CAIRAMNTEAFF.

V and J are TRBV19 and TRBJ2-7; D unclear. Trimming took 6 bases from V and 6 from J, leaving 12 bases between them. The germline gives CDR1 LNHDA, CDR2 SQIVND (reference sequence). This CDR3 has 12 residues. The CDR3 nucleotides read TGTGCCAGTAGGGAGCCACCGGGCGAGCAGTACTTC. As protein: CASREPPGEQYF.

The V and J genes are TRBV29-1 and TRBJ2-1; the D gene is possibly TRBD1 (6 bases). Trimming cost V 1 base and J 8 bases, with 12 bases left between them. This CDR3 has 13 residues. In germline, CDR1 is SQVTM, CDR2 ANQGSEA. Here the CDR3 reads CSVEVGARDEQFF. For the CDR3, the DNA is TGCAGCGTTGAAGTGGGGGCTAGAGATGAGCAGTTCTTC.

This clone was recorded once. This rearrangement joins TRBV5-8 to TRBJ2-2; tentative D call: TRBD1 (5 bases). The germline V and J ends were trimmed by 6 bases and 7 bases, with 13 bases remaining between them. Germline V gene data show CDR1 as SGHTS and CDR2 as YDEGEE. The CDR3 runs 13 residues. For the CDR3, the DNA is TGTGCCAGCACCCTCCAGGGTATCGGGGAGCTGTTTTTT. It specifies CASTLQGIGELFF.

DNA of the CDR3: TGTGCCAGCAGCCCCGGGCCTATCACAGATACGCAGTATTTT. It encodes CASSPGPITDTQYF. V is TRBV11-2 and J is TRBJ2-3, with no clear D. CDR1 and CDR2 from the germline V gene are SGHAT and FQNNGV. The CDR3 consists of 14 residues. Between the trimmed V and J ends, which lost 5 bases and 2 bases, there was a span of 11 bases.

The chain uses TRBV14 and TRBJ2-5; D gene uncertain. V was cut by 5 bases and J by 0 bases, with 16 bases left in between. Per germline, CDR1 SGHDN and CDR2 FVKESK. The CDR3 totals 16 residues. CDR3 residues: CASSERGRRHQETQYF. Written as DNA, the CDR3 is TGTGCCAGCAGCGAGCGTGGCAGACGACACCAAGAGACCCAGTACTTC.

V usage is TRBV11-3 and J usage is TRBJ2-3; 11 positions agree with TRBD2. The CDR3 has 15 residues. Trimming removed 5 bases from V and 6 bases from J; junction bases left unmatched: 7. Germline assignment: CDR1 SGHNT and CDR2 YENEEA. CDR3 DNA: TGTGCCAGCAGCCCAGAGGCTAGCGGGGGGGATACGCAGTATTTT. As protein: CASSPEASGGDTQYF.

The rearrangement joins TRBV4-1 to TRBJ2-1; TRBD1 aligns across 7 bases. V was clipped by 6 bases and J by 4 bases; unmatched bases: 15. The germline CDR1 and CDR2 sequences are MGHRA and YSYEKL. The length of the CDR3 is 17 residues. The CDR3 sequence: CASSSLLRGRTYNEQFF. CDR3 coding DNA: TGCGCCAGCAGTTCCCTCTTGAGGGGGCGGACTTACAATGAGCAGTTCTTC.

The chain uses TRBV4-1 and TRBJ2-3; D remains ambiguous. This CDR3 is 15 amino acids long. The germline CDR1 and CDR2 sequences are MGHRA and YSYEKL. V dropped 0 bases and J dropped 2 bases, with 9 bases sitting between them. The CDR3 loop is CASSQESPITDTQYF. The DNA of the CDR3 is TGCGCCAGCAGCCAAGAATCCCCGATCACAGATACGCAGTATTTT.

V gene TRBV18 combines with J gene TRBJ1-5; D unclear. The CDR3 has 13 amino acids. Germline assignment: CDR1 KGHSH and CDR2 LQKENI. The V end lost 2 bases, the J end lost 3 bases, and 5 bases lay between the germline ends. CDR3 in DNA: TGTGCCAGCTCACCAGCGGACAATCAGCCCCAGCATTTT. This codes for CASSPADNQPQHF.

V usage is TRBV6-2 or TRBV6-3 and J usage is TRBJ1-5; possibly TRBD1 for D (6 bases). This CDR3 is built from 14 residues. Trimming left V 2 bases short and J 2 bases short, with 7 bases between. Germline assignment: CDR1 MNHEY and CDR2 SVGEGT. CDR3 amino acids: CASSYNRGNQPQHF. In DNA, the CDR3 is TGTGCCAGCAGTTACAACAGGGGCAATCAGCCCCAGCATTTT.

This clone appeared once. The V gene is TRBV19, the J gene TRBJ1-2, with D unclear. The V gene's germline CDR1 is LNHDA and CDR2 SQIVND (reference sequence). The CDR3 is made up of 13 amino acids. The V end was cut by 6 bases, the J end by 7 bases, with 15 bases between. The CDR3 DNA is TGTGCCAGTAGAGACCTTCTTTCCGGTGGCTACACCTTC. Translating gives CASRDLLSGGYTF.

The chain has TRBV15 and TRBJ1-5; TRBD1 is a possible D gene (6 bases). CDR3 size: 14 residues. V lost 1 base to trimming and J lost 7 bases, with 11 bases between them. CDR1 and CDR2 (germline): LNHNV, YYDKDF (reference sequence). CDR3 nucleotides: TGTGCCACCAGCAGAGGGGCAGGGGACCAGCCCCAGCATTTT. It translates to CATSRGAGDQPQHF.

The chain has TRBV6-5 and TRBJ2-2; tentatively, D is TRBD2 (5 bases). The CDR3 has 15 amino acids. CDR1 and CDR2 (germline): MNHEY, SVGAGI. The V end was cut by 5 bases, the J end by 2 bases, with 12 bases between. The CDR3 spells CASSQDFPNTGELFF. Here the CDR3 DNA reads TGTGCCAGCAGTCAGGACTTTCCCAACACCGGGGAGCTGTTTTTT.

DNA of the CDR3: TGTGCCATCAGTGGCGGACAGCTGAACACTGAAGCTTTCTTT. Translation: CAISGGQLNTEAFF. The chain carries TRBV10-3 and TRBJ1-1, with D possibly matching TRBD1 (6 bases). Between the trimmed V and J ends, which lost 4 bases and 0 bases, there was a span of 9 bases. CDR3 size: 14 residues. Germline V gives CDR1 ENHRY, CDR2 SYGVKD.

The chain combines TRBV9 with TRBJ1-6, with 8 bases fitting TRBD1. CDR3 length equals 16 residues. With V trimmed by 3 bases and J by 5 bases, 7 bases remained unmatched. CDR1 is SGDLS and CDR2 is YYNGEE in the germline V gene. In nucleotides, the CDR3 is TGTGCCAGCAGCGCCCGACCGGGACAGGATAATTCACCCCTCCACTTT. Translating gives CASSARPGQDNSPLHF.

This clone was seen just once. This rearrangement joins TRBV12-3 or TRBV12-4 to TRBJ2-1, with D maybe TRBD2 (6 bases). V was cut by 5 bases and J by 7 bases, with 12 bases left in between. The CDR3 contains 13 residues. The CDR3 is CASSRAGGNEQFF. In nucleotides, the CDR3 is TGTGCCAGCAGTCGAGCTGGGGGGAATGAGCAGTTCTTC.

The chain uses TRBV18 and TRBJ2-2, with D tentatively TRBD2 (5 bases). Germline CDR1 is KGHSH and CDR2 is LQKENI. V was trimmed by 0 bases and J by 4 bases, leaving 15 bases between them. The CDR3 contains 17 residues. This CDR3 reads CASSPPGGPESTGELFF. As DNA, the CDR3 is TGTGCCAGCTCACCACCAGGCGGGCCGGAGTCCACCGGGGAGCTGTTTTTT.